Presented here are 20 T cell receptor beta chains from one specimen sequenced in a study of Graves' ophthalmopathy and Graves' hyperthyroidism. The study amplified TCR beta CDR3 regions using RNA transcripts. HTBI primers primed a first-round RT-PCR, and a second-round multiplex PCR followed. TCRdb re-derived calls from the multiplex PCR reads in MiXCR, one entry per CDR3 protein. Of over 650,000 distinct CDR3 sequences in the sample, over 40% were seen once. The sequenced sample was peripheral blood. These receptors were collected from an adult man with Graves' ophthalmopathy.

The chain has TRBV7-9 and TRBJ2-2; TRBD2 is a possible D gene (6 bases). The CDR3 loop spans 14 amino acids. Between the trimmed V and J ends, which lost 7 bases and 4 bases, there was a span of 13 bases. Germline CDR1 SEHNR, CDR2 FQNEAQ (reference sequence). The CDR3 DNA reads TGTGCCAGCAACGGGGGAGTCGGCACCGGGGAGCTGTTTTTT. Its protein is CASNGGVGTGELFF.

The chain combines TRBV7-2 with TRBJ1-1, with TRBD1 matching over 8 bases. The J segment lost 3 bases and the V segment lost 6 bases, leaving 9 bases of the junction unmatched. The CDR3 loop spans 15 amino acids. Per germline, CDR1 SGHTA and CDR2 FQGNSA. The CDR3 sequence: CASRQRSTGDTEAFF. The DNA for the CDR3 is TGTGCCAGCAGACAGAGGTCGACAGGGGACACTGAAGCTTTCTTT. The full variable domain, completed using reference TRBV7-2 and TRBJ1-1, is GAGVSQSPSNKVTEKGKDVELRCDPISGHTALYWYRQSLGQGLEFLIYFQGNSAPDKSGLPSDRFSAERTGGSVSTLTIQRTQQEDSAVYLCASRQRSTGDTEAFFGQGTRLTVV.

Points on this clonotype: This may arise from a read error, as a much more abundant clone is one base away. A read error is likely, as this CDR3 ends without the conserved phenylalanine or tryptophan. V gene TRBV7-2 combines with J gene TRBJ1-1; weak D call: TRBD1 (5 bases). This CDR3 spans 17 amino acids. Germline CDR1 is SGHTA and CDR2 is FQGNSA. V lost 5 bases and J 5 bases, leaving 24 bases between the germline ends. The CDR3 here is CASSRVAGTVGSTEAFI. The CDR3 DNA follows: TGTGCCAGCAGCCGCGTAGCTGGGACGGTGGGGTCGACTGAAGCTTTCATT.

To note about this clonotype: A clone one base away is much larger, so this may be a read error. This CDR3 fails to terminate in the conserved phenylalanine or tryptophan, so it likely reflects a read error. The chain employs TRBV10-3 and TRBJ1-6, with D perhaps TRBD1 (5 bases). The CDR3 totals 15 residues. Germline V gives CDR1 ENHRY, CDR2 SYGVKD. V was trimmed by 10 bases and J by 11 bases, leaving 24 bases between them. CDR3 nucleotides: TGTGCCAGCTGCCGTGGGACGGCAATGGGGGCACCCCTCCACCTT. Protein sequence: CASCRGTAMGAPLHL.

This clonotype came up many times. The genes are TRBV10-3 and TRBJ1-2; D is uncertain. Germline CDR1 and CDR2: ENHRY and SYGVKD. Between the trimmed V and J ends, which lost 6 bases and 4 bases, there was a span of 9 bases. CDR3 length equals 12 residues. For the CDR3, the DNA is TGTGCCATCAGCGAGACTTTCTATGGCTACACCTTC. Amino acids: CAISETFYGYTF.

About this clonotype itself: Given the absence of the conserved phenylalanine or tryptophan at the CDR3 end, a read error is likely. This chain uses TRBV20-1 with TRBJ1-1; TRBD1 matches 7 bases. Germline CDR1 DFQATT, CDR2 SNEGSKA (reference sequence). This CDR3 contains 13 residues. The CDR3 sequence is CGAHTGANTEAFL. CDR3 nucleotide sequence: TGCGGTGCTCACACAGGGGCCAACACTGAAGCTTTCCTT.

Worth noting for this clonotype: A much larger clonotype is one base distant, so this may be a read error. The genes are TRBV20-1 and TRBJ2-5; 7 bases agree with TRBD2. CDR3 length: 14 amino acids. The junction had 13 bases not matched to a gene; V was cut back by 3 bases and J by 9 bases. Germline V gives CDR1 DFQATT, CDR2 SNEGSKA (reference sequence). As DNA, the CDR3 is TGCAGTGCTAGTATCGGCGGGAGCCGGGAGGCCCAGTACTTC. This translates into CSASIGGSREAQYF.

This clonotype appeared many times. This chain links TRBV20-1 with TRBJ1-2, with D tentatively TRBD1 (5 bases). Germline assignment: CDR1 DFQATT and CDR2 SNEGSKA (reference sequence). The CDR3 has 14 residues. The V end lost 3 bases, the J end lost 0 bases, and 11 bases lay between the germline ends. In DNA form, the CDR3 reads TGCAGTGCTAGGCGGGACGGTTCTAACTATGGCTACACCTTC. Amino acids: CSARRDGSNYGYTF.

This clonotype was observed many times. This sequence joins TRBV7-2 and TRBJ2-7; D may match TRBD1 or TRBD2 (5 bases each). Germline V CDR1 and CDR2: SGHTA, FQGNSA. The CDR3 is 13 residues long. V lost 5 bases and J lost 5, with 13 bases in between. The CDR3 sequence: CASSVGTTNEQYF. CDR3 in DNA: TGTGCCAGCAGCGTCGGGACGACTAACGAGCAGTACTTC.

Ten or more counts support this clonotype. J is TRBJ2-7 and V is TRBV7-9; D is uncertain. The CDR3 contains 11 residues. Germline assignment: CDR1 SEHNR and CDR2 FQNEAQ (reference sequence). Trimming cost V 2 bases and J 5 bases, with 4 bases left between them. The CDR3: CASSLSHEQYF. Here the CDR3 DNA reads TGTGCCAGCAGCTTATCCCACGAGCAGTACTTC.

V and J are TRBV10-3 and TRBJ1-2; tentative D call: TRBD1 (6 bases). This CDR3 has 14 residues. V was clipped by 4 bases and J by 6 bases, with 15 bases between them. Germline lookup yields CDR1 ENHRY and CDR2 SYGVKD. CDR3 bases: TGTGCCATCAGTGCTAGAGATCCAGGGGATGGCTACACCTTC. It encodes CAISARDPGDGYTF.

This clonotype was found many times. The V and J genes are TRBV20-1 and TRBJ1-1; perhaps TRBD1 as D (6 bases). The V gene lost 5 bases and the J gene lost 2 bases, with 9 bases spanning the gap. The CDR3 contains 12 residues. Germline lookup yields CDR1 DFQATT and CDR2 SNEGSKA (reference sequence). The CDR3 region is CSAPTGNTEAFF. As DNA, the CDR3 is TGCAGTGCTCCGACAGGAAACACTGAAGCTTTCTTT.

V and J are TRBV2 and TRBJ2-7; the match to TRBD1 covers 8 bases. CDR3 size: 13 residues. CDR1 is SNHLY and CDR2 is FYNNEI in the germline V gene. V trimming: 8 bases; J trimming: 2 bases; junction bases outside the gene matches: 5. The CDR3 sequence: CASWGTGTYEQYF. Here the CDR3 DNA reads TGTGCCAGCTGGGGGACAGGCACCTACGAGCAGTACTTC.

This clonotype was detected only a few times. This chain links TRBV12-3 or TRBV12-4 with TRBJ2-7; TRBD2 might be the D (7 bases). The CDR3 is 18 amino acids. The germline V and J ends were trimmed by 2 bases and 1 base, with 21 bases remaining between them. In DNA, the CDR3 is TGTGCCAGCAGTTTAACGGCGTCGGGGGGCACTCTATCCTACGAGCAGTACTTC. Translated: CASSLTASGGTLSYEQYF.

CDR3 residues: CSLGGQGLDTEAFF. In DNA, the CDR3 is TGCAGCTTGGGCGGACAGGGATTGGACACTGAAGCTTTCTTT. The V call is TRBV29-1, the J call TRBJ1-1; 8 positions match TRBD1. Per germline, CDR1 SQVTM and CDR2 ANQGSEA. Trimming took 8 bases from V and 3 from J; bases not matched to a gene: 11. CDR3 length: 14 residues. Filled out from reference TRBV29-1 and TRBJ1-1, the complete variable domain reads SAVISQKPSRDICQRGTSLTIQCQVDSQVTMMFWYRQQPGQSLTLIATANQGSEATYESGFVIDKFPISRPNLTFSTLTVSNMSPEDSSIYLCSLGGQGLDTEAFFGQGTRLTVV.

The chain couples TRBV25-1 to TRBJ2-5; D is perhaps TRBD2 (5 bases). The germline V gene encodes CDR1 MGHDK and CDR2 SYGVNS. V was cut by 8 bases and J by 10 bases, with 17 bases left in between. This CDR3 has 12 residues. The CDR3 coding sequence is TGTGCCAGCGGCGCGGGTGCCGAGGGCCAGTACTTC. Translation: CASGAGAEGQYF.

Comment on this clonotype: This could be a read error, since a much larger clone is one nucleotide away. This chain joins TRBV6-4 and TRBJ1-5; D is perhaps TRBD1 (5 bases). Germline V gene lookup returns CDR1 MRHNA and CDR2 SNTAGT. This CDR3 contains 14 residues. Trimming cost V 6 bases and J 5 bases, with 14 bases left between them. CDR3 DNA sequence: TGTGCCAGCAGCTTGGGGGGATTTCATCAGCCCCAGCATTTT. Protein sequence: CASSLGGFHQPQHF.

V gene TRBV4-1 combines with J gene TRBJ2-7, with D perhaps matching TRBD1 or TRBD2 (5 bases each). Germline values: CDR1 MGHRA, CDR2 YSYEKL. CDR3 length equals 15 residues. Trimming stripped 0 bases from V and 4 bases from J, with 13 bases between. The CDR3, as DNA: TGCGCCAGCAGCCAAGACGGGACCGACGGGTACGAGCAGTACGTC. Translated: CASSQDGTDGYEQYV.

V and J are TRBV2 and TRBJ2-2; 7 bases line up with TRBD1. CDR1 is SNHLY and CDR2 is FYNNEI in the germline V gene. The CDR3 sequence is 13 residues long. V shed 5 bases and J 9 bases; nucleotides not matched to a gene: 6. This chain's CDR3 is CASSLTGPRELFF. For the CDR3, the DNA is TGTGCCAGCAGTCTGACAGGGCCCCGGGAGCTGTTTTTT.

This clonotype showed up just a few times. The V and J genes are TRBV5-1 and TRBJ1-4; TRBD1 aligns across 7 bases. Losses at the gene ends were 2 bases for V and 5 bases for J; bases not matched to a gene: 12. Germline assignment: CDR1 SGHRS and CDR2 YFSETQ. This CDR3 contains 17 residues. The CDR3: CASSFLGQENLNEKLFF. The CDR3, as DNA: TGCGCCAGCAGCTTTCTAGGACAGGAAAACCTGAATGAAAAACTGTTTTTT. Full variable domain (rest looked up from reference TRBV5-1 and TRBJ1-4): KAGVTQTPRYLIKTRGQQVTLSCSPISGHRSVSWYQQTPGQGLQFLFEYFSETQRNKGNFPGRFSGRQFSNSRSEMNVSTLELGDSALYLCASSFLGQENLNEKLFFGSGTQLSVL.